The clone carrying this TCR beta chain was observed many times. Antigen specificity is unknown. This sample was taken from a study of CD8+CD57+ T cells in acquired aplastic anemia. Study-wide background: DNA recovered from sorted CD4+ and CD8+ cells had a mean of about 3 ug.

The CDR3 runs 14 residues. Germline CDR1 is LNHDA and CDR2 is SQIVND (reference sequence). J lost 6 bases, V lost 7 bases, and 8 bases had no gene match. Previously, flow cytometry had revealed CD8+CD57+ cell expansion in the patients chosen for sequencing. It was genomic DNA that served as the template for profiling TCR beta VDJ and CDR3. TCRdb recomputed calls from the reads with MiXCR, one row per CDR3 protein. The profile shows about 160,000 distinct CDR3 sequences, 45% to 50% of them singletons. The study's findings and limits: Roughly 31 was the count of CD8+ CDR3 sequences that patients shared with controls.

The chain combines TRBV19 with TRBJ2-1; 8 bases align to TRBD1. The clonotype originates from a human donor with aplastic anemia. The sequenced material came from sorted CD4+, CD8+, or CD8+CD57+ T cells (not recorded which) from PBMCs. The CDR3 region is CASMDWTGSNEQFF. CDR3 nucleotides: TGTGCCAGTATGGATTGGACAGGGTCCAATGAGCAGTTCTTC. Filled out from reference TRBV19 and TRBJ2-1, the complete variable domain reads DGGITQSPKYLFRKEGQNVTLSCEQNLNHDAMYWYRQDPGQGLRLIYYSQIVNDFQKGDIAEGYSVSREKKESFPLTVTSAQKNPTAFYLCASMDWTGSNEQFFGPGTRLTVL.